These 30 T cell receptor beta chains were all obtained from the same sample, sequenced in a study of T cell repertoires in cytomegalovirus infection. TCRdb independently ran MiXCR on the reads; one entry per CDR3 protein. Among over 450,000 distinct CDR3 sequences listed, around 11% were seen once. Sequencing was carried out using PBMCs. These receptors were obtained from a human donor in good health (CMV status not recorded). Some clones in this sample may be carry-over from other donors' samples.

The CDR3 nucleotides are TGTGCCATCAGGACCGGGACAGGCCCTGGGAACTATGGCTACACCTTC. This translates into CAIRTGTGPGNYGYTF. This chain links TRBV10-3 with TRBJ1-2, with 8 bases aligning to TRBD1. The CDR3 loop spans 16 amino acids. Germline-derived CDR1 and CDR2 are ENHRY and SYGVKD. With 6 bases clipped from V and 2 bases from J, the junction kept 11 bases outside the gene matches.

This clonotype has a count of ten or more. This chain's CDR3 is CASSPPRTGNTDTQYF. CDR3 bases: TGTGCCAGCAGCCCCCCTCGAACAGGGAACACAGATACGCAGTATTTT. This chain links TRBV9 with TRBJ2-3; tentatively, D is TRBD1 (6 bases). The CDR3 extends over 16 amino acids. Between the trimmed V and J ends, which lost 4 bases and 2 bases, there was a span of 17 bases. CDR1 is SGDLS and CDR2 is YYNGEE in the germline V gene.

About this clonotype itself: A single base separates this from a much larger clone, so it may be a read error. This rearrangement joins TRBV7-9 to TRBJ2-5, with D possibly matching TRBD1 (6 bases). The germline gives CDR1 SEHNR, CDR2 FQNEAQ (reference sequence). There are 13 residues in the CDR3. The CDR3 DNA sequence: TGTGCCAGCGGCTTATCAAAAGGGGGGACCCAGTACTTC. Residues: CASGLSKGGTQYF. Looking up the rest from reference TRBV7-9 and TRBJ2-5 gives the full variable domain: DTGVSQNPRHKITKRGQNVTFRCDPISEHNRLYWYRQTLGQGPEFLTYFQNEAQLEKSRLLSDRFSAERPKGSFSTLEIQRTEQGDSAMYLCASGLSKGGTQYFGPGTRLLVL.

This clonotype was detected only a few times. V gene TRBV9 combines with J gene TRBJ2-2; the D gene could be TRBD1 or TRBD2 (5 bases each). Trimming took off 2 bases at V and 3 bases at J, with 14 bases between the two ends. The CDR3 is 16 amino acids. Germline CDR1 SGDLS, CDR2 YYNGEE. The CDR3 sequence is CASSVDQRGDTGELFF. For the CDR3, the DNA is TGTGCCAGCAGCGTTGACCAGCGAGGGGACACCGGGGAGCTGTTTTTT.

This clonotype was observed a few times. The J gene is TRBJ2-2, the V gene TRBV7-9; TRBD2 might be the D (6 bases). V was shortened by 1 base and J by 5 bases, with 11 bases between the two germline ends. CDR1 is SEHNR and CDR2 is FQNEAQ in the germline V gene (reference sequence). The CDR3 runs 15 residues. CDR3 bases: TGTGCCAGCAGCTTAGAGGCGCGGGGAACCGGGGAGCTGTTTTTT. Translating it yields CASSLEARGTGELFF. The variable domain in full, with the rest retrieved from reference TRBV7-9 and TRBJ2-2, is DTGVSQNPRHKITKRGQNVTFRCDPISEHNRLYWYRQTLGQGPEFLTYFQNEAQLEKSRLLSDRFSAERPKGSFSTLEIQRTEQGDSAMYLCASSLEARGTGELFFGEGSRLTVL.

The J gene is TRBJ2-5, the V gene TRBV19, with D possibly TRBD2 on 6 matching bases. Germline-derived CDR1 and CDR2 are LNHDA and SQIVND (reference sequence). Between the trimmed V and J ends, which lost 9 bases and 5 bases, there was a span of 16 bases. This CDR3 is built from 13 residues. The CDR3 region is CASSSLGSETQYF. The CDR3 DNA reads as TGTGCCAGCTCCTCCCTCGGGAGTGAGACCCAGTACTTC. The full variable domain, in which reference TRBV19 and TRBJ2-5 provide the parts outside the CDR3, is DGGITQSPKYLFRKEGQNVTLSCEQNLNHDAMYWYRQDPGQGLRLIYYSQIVNDFQKGDIAEGYSVSREKKESFPLTVTSAQKNPTAFYLCASSSLGSETQYFGPGTRLLVL.

This clonotype was counted many times. This sequence joins TRBV6-1 and TRBJ2-3; TRBD2 might be the D (10 bases). The V and J ends lost 8 bases and 4 bases respectively, with 34 bases between them. The CDR3 is 20 residues long. Per the germline V gene, CDR1 is MNHNS and CDR2 is SASEGT. The CDR3 protein is CASPRDRVTPLAGRADTQYF. The CDR3 nucleotides are TGTGCCAGCCCCCGGGACAGGGTTACCCCACTAGCGGGGCGCGCAGATACGCAGTATTTT.

In this sample, this clonotype turned up many times. The chain employs TRBV11-2 and TRBJ2-4; D may be TRBD2 (5 bases). The CDR3 length is 18 residues. Deletions cut 1 base from V and 3 bases from J, with 19 bases between. Germline-derived CDR1 and CDR2 are SGHAT and FQNNGV. The CDR3 protein is CASSLASDFPKVKNIQYF. In DNA, the CDR3 is TGTGCCAGCAGCTTAGCCTCGGACTTCCCCAAGGTCAAAAACATTCAGTACTTC.

This clonotype occurred a few times. The V and J genes are TRBV4-2 and TRBJ1-6; tentatively, D is TRBD1 (6 bases). The CDR3 has 18 amino acids. CDR1 is LGHNA and CDR2 is YNFKEQ in the germline V gene. Between the trimmed V and J ends, which lost 3 bases and 4 bases, there was a span of 19 bases. The CDR3 spells CASSQTPERGGYNSPLHF. CDR3 sequence (DNA): TGTGCCAGCAGCCAGACCCCAGAAAGGGGGGGGTATAATTCACCCCTCCACTTT.

This clonotype appeared many times. This chain joins TRBV10-2 and TRBJ1-1, with D possibly TRBD1 on 5 matching bases. Germline loops: CDR1 WSHSY, CDR2 SAAADI. V lost 7 bases, J lost 11 bases, and 20 bases lay in between. This CDR3 spans 13 amino acids. CDR3 sequence: CASTGTGTFEAFF. The CDR3 nucleotides read TGCGCCAGCACCGGGACCGGGACCTTCGAGGCTTTCTTT.

This chain connects TRBV28 to TRBJ2-1; 11 bases line up with TRBD2. Germline-derived CDR1 and CDR2 are MDHEN and SYDVKM. The CDR3 loop spans 17 amino acids. V lost 4 bases and J lost 3; bases outside the gene matches: 8. The CDR3 loop reads CASSSPSGLADYNEQFF. The CDR3 nucleotides are TGTGCCAGCAGTTCCCCGTCGGGACTAGCGGACTACAATGAGCAGTTCTTC.

V usage is TRBV5-1 and J usage is TRBJ2-1; D unclear. Germline CDR1 and CDR2: SGHRS and YFSETQ. The CDR3 is 17 residues long. Trimming took off 4 bases at V and 4 bases at J, with 21 bases between the two ends. The DNA for the CDR3 is TGCGCCAGCAGCCTTTTACCCCTGGGCCTAACATACAATGAGCAGTTCTTC. Translated: CASSLLPLGLTYNEQFF.

This clonotype was counted many times. The CDR3 DNA reads as TGTGCCAGCAGCTCCGGACGCAATGAGCAGTTCTTC. Amino acid sequence: CASSSGRNEQFF. The J gene is TRBJ2-1, the V gene TRBV7-9; D is unclear. V lost 4 bases, J lost 6 bases, and 7 bases lay in between. The CDR3 sequence is 12 residues long. Per germline, CDR1 SEHNR and CDR2 FQNEAQ (reference sequence).

As to this clonotype: A read error may account for a junction end that differs from germline. The gene calls are TRBV5-3 and TRBJ2-5; D may be TRBD1 (5 bases). TRBV5-3 carries the ORF label, with uncertain function. The CDR3 covers 16 residues. CDR3 in amino acids: CASSLLEISGLETQYF. The CDR3 coding sequence is TGTGCCAGCAGCTTGCTTGAGATCTCAGGGCTAGAGACCCAGTACTTC.

The V call is TRBV2, the J call TRBJ2-3; D call uncertain. Germline V gene sequence: CDR1 SNHLY, CDR2 FYNNEI. The CDR3 is made up of 12 amino acids. V dropped 6 bases and J dropped 7 bases, with 11 bases sitting between them. CDR3 sequence (DNA): TGTGCCAGCAGGGGTAGCCGGAATACGCAGTATTTT. Its protein is CASRGSRNTQYF. Together with reference TRBV2 and TRBJ2-3, the CDR3 gives the full variable domain: EPEVTQTPSHQVTQMGQEVILRCVPISNHLYFYWYRQILGQKVEFLVSFYNNEISEKSEIFDDQFSVERPDGSNFTLKIRSTKLEDSAMYFCASRGSRNTQYFGPGTRLTVL.

This clonotype was seen a few times. This chain uses TRBV3-1 with TRBJ1-1; a possible D gene is TRBD1 (5 bases). The length of the CDR3 is 15 residues. The V end lost 3 bases, the J end lost 0 bases, and 11 bases lay between the germline ends. Germline V gives CDR1 LGHDT, CDR2 YNNKEL (reference sequence). This CDR3 is CASSHGGTMNTEAFF. The DNA of the CDR3 is TGTGCCAGCAGCCATGGAGGGACTATGAACACTGAAGCTTTCTTT.

Ten or more counts support this clonotype. The chain is built from TRBV7-3 and TRBJ2-2; D gene ambiguous. The V end was cut by 6 bases, the J end by 5 bases, with 13 bases between. The CDR3 runs to 14 residues. Germline V gene data show CDR1 as SGHTA and CDR2 as FQGTGA. The CDR3 sequence is CASSPDRSTGELFF. The CDR3 DNA reads as TGTGCCAGCAGTCCCGACCGAAGTACCGGGGAGCTGTTTTTT. The whole variable domain, filled in from reference TRBV7-3 and TRBJ2-2, reads GAGVSQTPSNKVTEKGKYVELRCDPISGHTALYWYRQSLGQGPEFLIYFQGTGAADDSGLPNDRFFAVRPEGSVSTLKIQRTERGDSAVYLCASSPDRSTGELFFGEGSRLTVL.

At least ten counts were recorded for this clonotype. This chain links TRBV10-3 with TRBJ2-5; no clear D gene. V was shortened by 2 bases and J by 0 bases, with 7 bases between the two germline ends. Germline CDR1 ENHRY, CDR2 SYGVKD. The CDR3 is 14 amino acids. Here the CDR3 DNA reads TGTGCCATCAGTGAGCCGACGAACCAAGAGACCCAGTACTTC. Residues: CAISEPTNQETQYF.

This clonotype occurred once. V usage is TRBV28 and J usage is TRBJ1-5; the match to TRBD1 covers 8 bases. In germline, CDR1 is MDHEN, CDR2 SYDVKM. The CDR3 has 15 amino acids. V lost 5 bases and J lost 3; bases outside the gene matches: 6. Written as DNA, the CDR3 is TGTGCCAGCAGTCCCCCAGGGGGCGACAATCAGCCCCAGCATTTT. The encoded protein is CASSPPGGDNQPQHF.

This clonotype occurred many times. V is TRBV7-9 and J is TRBJ1-4; D might be TRBD1 (5 bases). The germline V gene has CDR1 SEHNR and CDR2 FQNEAQ (reference sequence). The CDR3 spans 14 residues. Trimming took 4 bases from V and 8 from J, leaving 14 bases between them. CDR3 loop: CASSYGQAGEKLFF. The DNA of the CDR3 is TGTGCCAGCAGCTACGGACAAGCGGGAGAAAAACTGTTTTTT. Combining the CDR3 with reference TRBV7-9 and TRBJ1-4 gives the whole variable domain DTGVSQNPRHKITKRGQNVTFRCDPISEHNRLYWYRQTLGQGPEFLTYFQNEAQLEKSRLLSDRFSAERPKGSFSTLEIQRTEQGDSAMYLCASSYGQAGEKLFFGSGTQLSVL.

Comments on this clonotype: A much larger clone lies a single base off, so this may be a read error. The V call is TRBV28, the J call TRBJ2-1, with 7 bases identical to TRBD2. CDR1 MDHEN and CDR2 SYDVKM come from the germline V gene. This CDR3 is 15 amino acids long. Trimming took 6 bases from V and 6 from J; bases not matched to a gene: 11. The CDR3 DNA sequence: TGTGCCAGCAGCCAAGCGGGACGGAGCGTCAATGAGCAGTTCTTC. Protein product: CASSQAGRSVNEQFF. Full variable domain (rest looked up from reference TRBV28 and TRBJ2-1): DVKVTQSSRYLVKRTGEKVFLECVQDMDHENMFWYRQDPGLGLRLIYFSYDVKMKEKGDIPEGYSVSREKKERFSLILESASTNQTSMYLCASSQAGRSVNEQFFGPGTRLTVL.

This clonotype has at least ten counts. This chain joins TRBV6-6 and TRBJ1-2; TRBD1 agrees at 9 bases. Germline CDR1 reads MNHNY; CDR2 reads SVGAGI (reference sequence). The length of the CDR3 is 14 residues. The V segment lost 6 bases and the J segment 8 bases; nucleotides outside the gene matches: 10. The CDR3: CASRGTGRAYGYTF. CDR3 nucleotides: TGTGCCAGCAGGGGGACAGGGAGGGCCTACGGCTACACCTTC.

This clonotype has at least ten counts. The gene calls are TRBV7-9 and TRBJ1-6; 10 bases agree with TRBD1. The CDR3 spans 22 residues. The junction had 28 bases not matched to a gene; V was cut back by 5 bases and J by 9 bases. Germline V CDR1 and CDR2: SEHNR, FQNEAQ (reference sequence). CDR3 amino acids: CASSLFTYRDRGPPVRSSPLHF. In DNA form, the CDR3 reads TGTGCCAGCAGCCTATTCACTTACCGGGACAGGGGTCCCCCGGTGAGAAGTTCACCCCTCCACTTT.

This clonotype was recorded many times. The CDR3 is CSARAYLADSYNEQFF. In nucleotides, the CDR3 is TGCAGTGCTAGGGCTTATCTAGCGGACTCCTACAATGAGCAGTTCTTC. V is TRBV20-1 and J is TRBJ2-1, with 7 bases that match TRBD2. Germline V gene data show CDR1 as DFQATT and CDR2 as SNEGSKA (reference sequence). V dropped 3 bases and J dropped 0; count of bases not matched to a gene: 8. The CDR3 is 16 residues long.

This clonotype has at least ten counts. The genes are TRBV7-2 and TRBJ2-5; weak D call: TRBD1 (6 bases). The length of the CDR3 is 15 residues. The V gene lost 6 bases and the J gene lost 1 base, with 15 bases spanning the gap. Germline V lookup: CDR1 SGHTA, CDR2 FQGNSA. The CDR3 bases are TGTGCCAGCAGTACCTCCGGGACACTCCAAGAGACCCAGTACTTC. It translates to CASSTSGTLQETQYF.

The rearrangement uses TRBV20-1 and TRBJ2-6, with D unclear. Trimming cost V 0 bases and J 4 bases, with 10 bases left between them. The CDR3 has 15 residues. Germline CDR1 is DFQATT and CDR2 is SNEGSKA (reference sequence). Here the CDR3 reads CSARDTSGGANVLTF. The DNA of the CDR3 is TGCAGTGCTAGAGACACGTCGGGCGGGGCCAACGTCCTGACTTTC.

This clonotype was counted ten times or more. The V gene is TRBV7-2, the J gene TRBJ2-3; no definite D call. The CDR3 spans 14 residues. Trimming removed 5 bases at V and 4 bases at J, with 13 bases between. Germline-derived CDR1 and CDR2 are SGHTA and FQGNSA. CDR3 protein: CASSTQEWADTQYF. The CDR3 region has the DNA TGTGCCAGCAGCACCCAGGAGTGGGCAGATACGCAGTATTTT.

In this sample, this clonotype turned up many times. The J gene is TRBJ1-2, the V gene TRBV2; no firm D call. Germline CDR1 is SNHLY and CDR2 is FYNNEI. The CDR3 contains 12 residues. Trimming took 4 bases from V and 7 from J, leaving 10 bases between them. CDR3 nucleotide sequence: TGTGCCAGCAGTGCGGCGGAAAGTGGCTACACCTTC. This codes for CASSAAESGYTF.

This clonotype was detected ten times or more. The gene calls are TRBV7-6 and TRBJ1-4; the D gene is possibly TRBD1 (5 bases). The CDR3 consists of 13 residues. Germline loops: CDR1 SGHVS, CDR2 FNYEAQ. V gave up 5 bases and J gave up 8 bases, with 12 bases separating them. The CDR3 nucleotides are TGTGCCAGCAGCCCCCGGCGGGGGGAAAAACTGTTTTTT. Translating gives CASSPRRGEKLFF.

This clonotype was recorded a few times. As DNA, the CDR3 is TGTGCCAGCTCCGGGACAGGGAGGTTTTCGGGGGAGCTGTTTTTT. This codes for CASSGTGRFSGELFF. The V and J genes are TRBV6-1 and TRBJ2-2; 9 nucleotides line up with TRBD1. CDR3 length: 15 residues. The junction had 12 bases not matched to a gene; V was cut back by 8 bases and J by 8 bases. CDR1 is MNHNS and CDR2 is SASEGT in the germline V gene.